This T cell receptor (beta chain) is from a study of beta chain features in type 1 diabetes. Expressed TCRB transcripts were sequenced because the entire RNA isolate underwent reverse transcription. Generated by immunoSEQ multiplex PCR, the TCRdb table keeps only in-frame clones and is missing some. The data contain 130,000 or so clones, 9% to 9.5% of them singletons. Study-wide results and limits: Using cDNA template may skew counts toward highly expressing activated cells.

The table lists this clone with a few counts. Its antigen is currently unknown. Purity exceeding 95% was reached by all sorted populations. V dropped 1 base and J dropped 3; count of bases not matched to a gene: 6. This CDR3 contains 17 residues. Germline CDR1 reads SGHTA; CDR2 reads FQGNSA. V is TRBV7-2 and J is TRBJ2-4, with 10 nucleotides matching TRBD2. The TCR was taken from a man between 18 and 29 years old in good health. Sequencing was done on a sample of central memory CD4+ T cells from blood. The CDR3 region is CASSLVGASGGKNIQYF. CDR3 DNA: TGTGCCAGCAGCTTAGTTGGGGCTAGCGGGGGCAAAAACATTCAGTACTTC.